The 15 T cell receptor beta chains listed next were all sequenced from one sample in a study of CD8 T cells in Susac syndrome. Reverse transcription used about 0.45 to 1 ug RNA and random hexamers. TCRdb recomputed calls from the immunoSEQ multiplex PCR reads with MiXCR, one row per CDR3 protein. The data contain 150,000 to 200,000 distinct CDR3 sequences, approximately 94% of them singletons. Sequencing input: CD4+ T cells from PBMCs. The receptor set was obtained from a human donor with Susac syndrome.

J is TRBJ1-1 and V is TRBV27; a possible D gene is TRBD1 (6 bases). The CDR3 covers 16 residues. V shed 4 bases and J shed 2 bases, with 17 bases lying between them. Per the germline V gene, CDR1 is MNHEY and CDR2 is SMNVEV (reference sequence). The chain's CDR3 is CASSSSTGRENTEAFF. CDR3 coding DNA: TGTGCCAGCAGTTCCTCTACAGGGAGAGAAAACACTGAAGCTTTCTTT.

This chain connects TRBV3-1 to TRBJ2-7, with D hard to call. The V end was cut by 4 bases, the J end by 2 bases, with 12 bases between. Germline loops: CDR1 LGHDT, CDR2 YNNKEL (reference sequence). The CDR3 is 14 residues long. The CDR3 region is CASSPMVVPYEQYF. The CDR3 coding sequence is TGTGCCAGCAGCCCCATGGTGGTACCCTACGAGCAGTACTTC.

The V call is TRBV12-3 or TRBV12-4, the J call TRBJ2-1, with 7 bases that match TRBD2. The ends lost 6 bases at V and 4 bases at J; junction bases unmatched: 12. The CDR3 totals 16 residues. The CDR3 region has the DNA TGTGCCAGCAGAATGGGAGGGGAGGATTCATACAATGAGCAGTTCTTC. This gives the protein CASRMGGEDSYNEQFF.

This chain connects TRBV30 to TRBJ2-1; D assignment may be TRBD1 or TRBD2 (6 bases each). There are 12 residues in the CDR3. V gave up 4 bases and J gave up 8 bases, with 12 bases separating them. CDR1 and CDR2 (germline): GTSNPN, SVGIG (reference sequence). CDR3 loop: CAWKRGPHEQFF. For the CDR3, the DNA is TGTGCCTGGAAACGGGGGCCCCATGAGCAGTTCTTC.

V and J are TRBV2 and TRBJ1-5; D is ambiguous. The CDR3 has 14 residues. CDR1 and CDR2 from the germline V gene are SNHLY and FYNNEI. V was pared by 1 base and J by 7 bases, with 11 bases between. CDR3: CASSEDPMIQPQHF. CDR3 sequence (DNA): TGTGCCAGCAGTGAAGACCCAATGATACAGCCCCAGCATTTT.

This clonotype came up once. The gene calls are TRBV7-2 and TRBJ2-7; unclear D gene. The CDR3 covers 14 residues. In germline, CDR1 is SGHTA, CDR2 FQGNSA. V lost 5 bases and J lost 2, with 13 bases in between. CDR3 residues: CASSVAIAAYEQYF. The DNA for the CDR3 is TGTGCCAGCAGCGTCGCGATAGCCGCCTACGAGCAGTACTTC.

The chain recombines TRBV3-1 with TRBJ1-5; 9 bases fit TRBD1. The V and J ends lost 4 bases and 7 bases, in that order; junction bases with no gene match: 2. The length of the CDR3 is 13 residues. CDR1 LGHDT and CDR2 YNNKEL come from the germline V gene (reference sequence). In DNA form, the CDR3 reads TGTGCCAGCAGCCGGGGACAGGGCCAGCCCCAGCATTTT. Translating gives CASSRGQGQPQHF.

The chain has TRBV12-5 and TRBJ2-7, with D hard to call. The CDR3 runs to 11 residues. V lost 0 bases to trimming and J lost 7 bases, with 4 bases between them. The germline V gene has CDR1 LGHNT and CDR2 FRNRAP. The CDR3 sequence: CASGLVLEQYF. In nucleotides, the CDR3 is TGTGCTAGTGGTTTGGTACTGGAGCAGTACTTC.

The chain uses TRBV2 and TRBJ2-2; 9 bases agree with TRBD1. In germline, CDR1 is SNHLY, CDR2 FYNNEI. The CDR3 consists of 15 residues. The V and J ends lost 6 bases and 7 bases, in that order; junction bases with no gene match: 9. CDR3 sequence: CASRRAGTGSGELFF. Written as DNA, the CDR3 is TGTGCCAGCAGAAGAGCCGGGACAGGGAGCGGGGAGCTGTTTTTT.

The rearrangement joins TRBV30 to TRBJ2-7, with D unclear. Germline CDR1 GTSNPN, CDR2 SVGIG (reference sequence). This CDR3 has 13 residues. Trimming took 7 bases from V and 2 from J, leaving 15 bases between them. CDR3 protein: CASVDLTTYEQYF. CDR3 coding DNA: TGTGCCTCCGTCGATCTAACAACCTACGAGCAGTACTTC.

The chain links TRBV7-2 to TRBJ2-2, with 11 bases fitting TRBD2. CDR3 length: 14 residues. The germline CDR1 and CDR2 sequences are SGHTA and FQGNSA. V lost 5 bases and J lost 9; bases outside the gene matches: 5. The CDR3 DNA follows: TGTGCCAGCAGCCGTAGCGGGGGGGCGCGGGAGCTGTTTTTT. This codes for CASSRSGGARELFF.

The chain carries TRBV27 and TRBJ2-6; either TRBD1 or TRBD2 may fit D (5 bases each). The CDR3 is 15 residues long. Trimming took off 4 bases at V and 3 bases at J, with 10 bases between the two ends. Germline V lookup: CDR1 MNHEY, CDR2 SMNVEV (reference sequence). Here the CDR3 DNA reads TGTGCCAGCAGTTCTTTGGGGGATGGGGCCAACGTCCTGACTTTC. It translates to CASSSLGDGANVLTF. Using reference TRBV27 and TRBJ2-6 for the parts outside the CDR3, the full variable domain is EAQVTQNPRYLITVTGKKLTVTCSQNMNHEYMSWYRQDPGLGLRQIYYSMNVEVTDKGDVPEGYKVSRKEKRNFPLILESPSPNQTSLYFCASSSLGDGANVLTFGAGSRLTVL.

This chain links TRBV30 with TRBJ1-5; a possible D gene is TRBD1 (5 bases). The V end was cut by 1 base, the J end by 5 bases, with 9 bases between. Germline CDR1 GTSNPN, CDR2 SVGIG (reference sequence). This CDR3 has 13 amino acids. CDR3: CAWSGGWDQPQHF. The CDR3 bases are TGTGCCTGGAGTGGGGGGTGGGATCAGCCCCAGCATTTT.

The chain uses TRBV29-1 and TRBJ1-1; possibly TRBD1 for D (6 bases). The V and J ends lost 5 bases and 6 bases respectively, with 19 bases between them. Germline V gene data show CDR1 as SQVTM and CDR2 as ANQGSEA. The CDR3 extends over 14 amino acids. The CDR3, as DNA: TGCAGCGTTTCAGGGGCCCTCCCAACTCCTGAAGCTTTCTTT. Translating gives CSVSGALPTPEAFF. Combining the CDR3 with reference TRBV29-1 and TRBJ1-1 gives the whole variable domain SAVISQKPSRDICQRGTSLTIQCQVDSQVTMMFWYRQQPGQSLTLIATANQGSEATYESGFVIDKFPISRPNLTFSTLTVSNMSPEDSSIYLCSVSGALPTPEAFFGQGTRLTVV.

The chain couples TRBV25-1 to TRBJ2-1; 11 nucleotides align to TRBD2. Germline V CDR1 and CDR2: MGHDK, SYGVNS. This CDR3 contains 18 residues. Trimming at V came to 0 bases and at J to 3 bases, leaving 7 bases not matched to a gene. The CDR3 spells CASSEYGASGGNYNEQFF. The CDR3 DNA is TGTGCCAGCAGTGAATATGGGGCTAGCGGGGGGAACTACAATGAGCAGTTCTTC.